Listed here is a single TCR beta chain. The sample comes from a study of T cells in narcolepsy. The protocol was immunoSEQ multiplex PCR, while the TCRdb copy is restricted to in-frame clones and leaves out a portion. The table shows 25,000 to 40,000 clones, with roughly nine tenths occurring only once. Sequencing input: CD45RA- memory CD4+ T cells from PBMCs. This TCR was recovered from a human donor with narcolepsy.

The CDR3 here is CASSRAEYSPLHF. The CDR3 DNA reads TGTGCCAGCAGCCGGGCCGAGTATTCACCCCTCCACTTT. This sequence joins TRBV7-9 and TRBJ1-6, with unresolved D. This CDR3 comprises 13 residues. With 5 bases removed from V and 8 bases from J, the gap between germline ends came to 10 bases. Germline CDR1 reads SEHNR; CDR2 reads FQNEAQ (reference sequence).